This entry concerns a single TCR beta chain. These data originate in a study of blood T cell repertoires in COVID-19. Study details: COVID-19 samples, acute and convalescent, were from the United States, Italy and Spain. Sources were T cells, B-cell-depleted T cells, or PBMCs; the material itself was cDNA or gDNA.

Original processing methods: From reference gene primer amplification, estimates of nucleated cell counts were derived. TCRdb's copy holds only in-frame clones and misses some; the assay was immunoSEQ multiplex PCR. D and trimming were read from the DNA, whereas the V and J calls and clone size are those reported in that table. Of roughly 110,000 clones listed, 70% to 90% are singletons. Germline V gene lookup returns CDR1 MNHEY and CDR2 SMNVEV (reference sequence). The CDR3 extends over 18 amino acids. With 6 bases clipped from V and 3 bases from J, the junction kept 17 bases outside the gene matches.

The rearrangement uses TRBV27 and TRBJ1-2, with 9 bases fitting TRBD1. Sequencing was carried out using peripheral blood. This sequence was found in a woman aged 70 to 79 who had recovered from COVID-19. The CDR3 region has the DNA TGTGCCAGCAGCACAACCTTAACAGGGGGCAGTTGGCACTATGGCTACACCTTC. Amino acids: CASSTTLTGGSWHYGYTF.